These 28 T cell receptor beta chains originate from one sample sequenced in a study of T cells in Graves' hyperthyroidism and ophthalmopathy. Authors of the study amplified TCR beta CDR3 regions from RNA transcripts. First-round RT-PCR with HTBI primers amplified the TCR CDR3 region. TCRdb re-analysed the multiplex PCR reads in MiXCR, keeping a single row per CDR3 protein. The profile shows a few hundred thousand distinct CDR3 sequences, less than 25% of them singletons. The source material was blood. The receptors were sampled from a man aged 18 to 30 with Graves' hyperthyroidism.

This clonotype has at least ten counts. V usage is TRBV9 and J usage is TRBJ2-5; 8 nucleotides align to TRBD2. The CDR3 consists of 16 residues. V lost 4 bases, J lost 5 bases, and 13 bases stayed unmatched. Germline V CDR1 and CDR2: SGDLS, YYNGEE. Here the CDR3 DNA reads TGTGCCAGCAGCCCTTACGGGGGGGCACCCTCGGAGACCCAGTACTTC. This encodes CASSPYGGAPSETQYF.

V and J are TRBV12-3 or TRBV12-4 and TRBJ1-1; possibly TRBD1 for D (5 bases). The CDR3 contains 14 residues. Trimming removed 7 bases at V and 6 bases at J, with 18 bases between. The CDR3 coding sequence is TGTGCCAGCAACTACGGGACGGGAGGGGCTGAAGCTTTCTTT. The encoded protein is CASNYGTGGAEAFF.

In its sample, this clonotype was seen many times. The chain is built from TRBV6-1 and TRBJ1-1; 7 nucleotides agree with TRBD1. Trimming cost V 3 bases and J 2 bases; bases outside gene matches: 6. The CDR3 is 15 amino acids. In germline, CDR1 is MNHNS, CDR2 SASEGT. In DNA, the CDR3 is TGTGCCAGCAGTGACACGGAGGGGGCCAACACTGAAGCTTTCTTT. This codes for CASSDTEGANTEAFF.

This clonotype occurred a few times. The chain joins TRBV28 to TRBJ1-1; D is unresolved. CDR3 size: 13 residues. Per the germline V gene, CDR1 is MDHEN and CDR2 is SYDVKM. Trimming removed 6 bases at V and 3 bases at J, with 11 bases between. CDR3 region: CASRPTEHTEAFF. Written as DNA, the CDR3 is TGTGCCAGCAGACCAACGGAACACACTGAAGCTTTCTTT.

As concerns this clonotype: Just one base apart from a much larger clone, this may be a read error. The V gene is TRBV6-1, the J gene TRBJ2-4; 7 bases match TRBD1. The V gene end was trimmed by 6 bases and the J gene end by 6 bases; junction bases not matched to a gene: 11. The CDR3 is 15 residues long. CDR1 is MNHNS, CDR2 SASEGT, per germline. Written as DNA, the CDR3 is TGTGCCAGCAGCTCCCGGGACAGAGGCTCAAACATTCAGTACTTC. Translating gives CASSSRDRGSNIQYF.

This clonotype was counted many times. The gene calls are TRBV4-2 and TRBJ2-1; D remains unclear. Trimming stripped 0 bases from V and 4 bases from J, with 10 bases between. Germline assignment: CDR1 LGHNA and CDR2 YNFKEQ. The CDR3 consists of 15 residues. CDR3 region: CASSQDSTPYNEQFF. The CDR3 nucleotides are TGTGCCAGCAGCCAAGATAGCACTCCGTACAATGAGCAGTTCTTC.

There are a few counts of this clonotype. The CDR3 does not close with the conserved phenylalanine or tryptophan, likely indicating a read error. Because the CDR3's place on the DNA is in doubt, the DNA is left out and the CDR3 is given as listed by TCRdb. J is TRBJ1-1 and V is TRBV27. Germline V gene data show CDR1 as MNHEY and CDR2 as SMNVEV (reference sequence). The CDR3 is made up of 14 amino acids, end residues included. This CDR3 is CASSLYTGNTEACS.

Comments on this clonotype: This may come from a read error, since a much larger clone is one base off. V gene TRBV19 combines with J gene TRBJ1-2, with a possible D match to TRBD1 (5 bases). V was cut by 6 bases and J by 10 bases, with 21 bases left in between. Germline CDR1 is LNHDA and CDR2 is SQIVND (reference sequence). The CDR3 is 14 residues long. CDR3 in DNA: TGTGCCAGTAGGAAGAGGGGTGAGACTCATGTCTACACCTTC. Protein: CASRKRGETHVYTF.

This chain links TRBV6-2 or TRBV6-3 with TRBJ1-2; D may be TRBD1 (6 bases). The CDR3 is 14 amino acids. Germline V gives CDR1 MNHEY, CDR2 SVGEGT. V gave up 0 bases and J gave up 7 bases, with 12 bases separating them. In nucleotides, the CDR3 is TGTGCCAGCAGTTACTCGGTGACAGGCTCTGGCTACACCTTC. It is translated as CASSYSVTGSGYTF.

The rearrangement links TRBV2 to TRBJ2-2; 10 bases map to TRBD2. CDR1 is SNHLY, CDR2 FYNNEI, per germline. The CDR3 is made up of 15 amino acids. V lost 4 bases, J lost 2 bases, and 1 base stayed unmatched. The CDR3 nucleotides read TGTGCCAGCAGTGGACTAGCGGGTAACACCGGGGAGCTGTTTTTT. This gives the protein CASSGLAGNTGELFF. Supplemented by reference TRBV2 and TRBJ2-2, the full variable domain reads EPEVTQTPSHQVTQMGQEVILRCVPISNHLYFYWYRQILGQKVEFLVSFYNNEISEKSEIFDDQFSVERPDGSNFTLKIRSTKLEDSAMYFCASSGLAGNTGELFFGEGSRLTVL.

This clonotype came up a few times. The rearrangement uses TRBV4-2 and TRBJ1-5; D remains unclear. The CDR3 totals 16 residues. V was pared by 0 bases and J by 1 base, with 10 bases between. Germline V gene lookup returns CDR1 LGHNA and CDR2 YNFKEQ. The CDR3 region has the DNA TGTGCCAGCAGCCAAGAAAGGGTAGGGAGCAATCAGCCCCAGCATTTT. It yields the protein CASSQERVGSNQPQHF.

The V gene is TRBV28, the J gene TRBJ2-7, with D possibly called TRBD1 or TRBD2 (6 bases each). The germline V gene encodes CDR1 MDHEN and CDR2 SYDVKM. There are 11 residues in the CDR3. The V end lost 2 bases, the J end lost 8 bases, and 7 bases lay between the germline ends. In nucleotides, the CDR3 is TGTGCCAGCAGTTTAGGGGGGCAGCAGTACTTC. Its translation: CASSLGGQQYF.

This clonotype was counted between two and nine times. V and J are TRBV5-1 and TRBJ1-2; D might be TRBD1 (6 bases). The CDR3 sequence is 14 residues long. Trimming removed 0 bases from V and 6 bases from J, with 12 bases in between. Germline values: CDR1 SGHRS, CDR2 YFSETQ. CDR3 loop: CASSLGTGSHGYTF. Written as DNA, the CDR3 is TGCGCCAGCAGCTTGGGTACAGGGAGTCATGGCTACACCTTC.

This clonotype was seen only a few times. A clone one base away is much larger, so this may be a read error. Lacking the conserved final phenylalanine or tryptophan, this CDR3 likely reflects a read error. The chain joins TRBV2 to TRBJ1-5; tentative D call: TRBD1 (6 bases). The V end was cut by 5 bases, the J end by 7 bases, with 18 bases between. Germline values: CDR1 SNHLY, CDR2 FYNNEI. CDR3 length: 15 residues. In DNA, the CDR3 is TGTGCCAGCAGTCCCGGGGGGGGCGCTGGGCAGCCCCAGCATGTT. Its protein is CASSPGGGAGQPQHV.

This clonotype was seen only a few times. One end of the junction does not line up with germline, which may come from a read error. This chain joins TRBV28 and TRBJ2-4; D gene uncertain. The CDR3 has 11 amino acids. CDR1 and CDR2 from the germline V gene are MDHEN and SYDVKM. CDR3 region: CASSARNIQYF. CDR3 sequence (DNA): TGTGCCAGCAGTGCCAGAAACATTCAGTACTTC.

The rearrangement uses TRBV28 and TRBJ1-6; the D is unclear. CDR1 and CDR2 (germline): MDHEN, SYDVKM. The CDR3 covers 15 residues. V lost 2 bases and J lost 11, with 16 bases in between. CDR3 residues: CASSLAVLIDTPLHF. In nucleotides, the CDR3 is TGTGCCAGCAGTTTAGCCGTCCTGATAGACACACCCCTCCACTTT.

Only a few counts were recorded for this clonotype. The chain couples TRBV6-1 to TRBJ2-5; D unresolved. The CDR3 totals 15 residues. Deletions cut 7 bases from V and 2 bases from J, with 17 bases between. The germline V gene has CDR1 MNHNS and CDR2 SASEGT. The CDR3 reads CASNQKPADQETQYF. Here the CDR3 DNA reads TGTGCCAGCAACCAAAAGCCGGCGGATCAAGAGACCCAGTACTTC.

In this sample, this clonotype turned up a few times. The chain employs TRBV18 and TRBJ1-2; tentative D call: TRBD1 (5 bases). Germline V CDR1 and CDR2: KGHSH, LQKENI. The CDR3 contains 14 residues. V gave up 2 bases and J gave up 3 bases, with 10 bases separating them. CDR3 protein: CASSPSGRDYGYTF. DNA of the CDR3: TGTGCCAGCTCACCATCCGGCAGGGACTATGGCTACACCTTC.

The chain carries TRBV11-1 and TRBJ2-7; no reliable D call. Germline CDR1 is SGHAT and CDR2 is FQDESV (reference sequence). With 3 bases removed from V and 9 bases from J, the gap between germline ends came to 12 bases. The CDR3 consists of 12 residues. The CDR3 protein is CASSFRGNVQYF. As DNA, the CDR3 is TGTGCCAGCAGCTTTCGCGGTAACGTGCAGTACTTC.

Remarks on this clonotype: One end of the junction varies from germline; a read error may be responsible. The chain couples TRBV29-1 to TRBJ2-2; D possibly uses TRBD1 or TRBD2 (6 bases each). The CDR3 has 13 amino acids. Germline values: CDR1 SQVTM, CDR2 ANQGSEA. The DNA of the CDR3 is TGCAGCGTTGGGGGGGCCTACACCTGGGAGCTGTTTTTT. Protein product: CSVGGAYTWELFF.

About this clonotype: A much larger clone sits a single nucleotide away, making a read error possible. The J gene is TRBJ2-2, the V gene TRBV30; D is perhaps TRBD2 (5 bases). The CDR3 loop spans 14 amino acids. Germline-derived CDR1 and CDR2 are GTSNPN and SVGIG (reference sequence). The CDR3 DNA reads as TGTGCCTGGAGTGTAAAGCGATTCACCGGGGAGCTGTGTTTT. It specifies CAWSVKRFTGELCF.

A remark on this clonotype: The junction does not match germline at one end; this may be a read error. The chain uses TRBV6-1 and TRBJ1-2; TRBD1 might be the D (5 bases). From germline, CDR1 is MNHNS and CDR2 SASEGT. The CDR3 runs 13 residues. CDR3 DNA: TGTGCCAGTAGTGATGCAGGGTGGAAGGGCTACACCTTC. This translates into CASSDAGWKGYTF.

This clonotype was counted a few times. This chain uses TRBV6-5 with TRBJ2-7, with TRBD2 identical over 9 bases. CDR3 length: 17 residues. With 4 bases clipped from V and 5 bases from J, the junction kept 15 bases outside the gene matches. Germline CDR1 reads MNHEY; CDR2 reads SVGAGI. CDR3 amino acids: CASSLWGGSGSSNEQYF. For the CDR3, the DNA is TGTGCCAGCAGTTTGTGGGGGGGTAGCGGGAGTTCGAACGAGCAGTACTTC.

This clonotype was counted ten times or more. The gene calls are TRBV30 and TRBJ1-1; D uncertain. CDR3 length: 13 amino acids. Trimming pared 0 bases from V and 7 bases from J, leaving 12 bases between. The V gene's germline CDR1 is GTSNPN and CDR2 SVGIG (reference sequence). The CDR3 DNA sequence: TGTGCCTGGAGTGTTGACGGCAGTTTTGAAGCTTTCTTT. This sequence encodes CAWSVDGSFEAFF. The full variable domain, completed using reference TRBV30 and TRBJ1-1, is SQTIHQWPATLVQPVGSPLSLECTVEGTSNPNLYWYRQAAGRGLQLLFYSVGIGQISSEVPQNLSASRPQDRQFILSSKKLLLSDSGFYLCAWSVDGSFEAFFGQGTRLTVV.

Turning to this clonotype: A read error may be the cause here, since a much bigger clone is one base away. The rearrangement uses TRBV5-1 and TRBJ2-5; TRBD1 matches 7 bases. This CDR3 is 15 amino acids long. The germline V gene encodes CDR1 SGHRS and CDR2 YFSETQ. The CDR3 nucleotides read TGCGTCAGCAGCTTGAGGTCAGGGGGAGTAGAGACCCAGTACTTC. It translates to CVSSLRSGGVETQYF.

The chain uses TRBV6-1 and TRBJ1-5; TRBD1 might be the D (6 bases). V dropped 7 bases and J dropped 4 bases, with 14 bases sitting between them. This CDR3 comprises 14 residues. CDR1 is MNHNS and CDR2 is SASEGT in the germline V gene. The CDR3 is CASKGRGANQPQHF. The CDR3 coding sequence is TGTGCCAGCAAGGGAAGGGGGGCTAATCAGCCCCAGCATTTT.

The DNA of the CDR3 is TGTGCCAGCAGTTACTCGGCCGGGACTAGCCGACAAGAGACCCAGTACTTC. Translated: CASSYSAGTSRQETQYF. J is TRBJ2-5 and V is TRBV6-5, with 9 bases matching TRBD2. J gave up 2 bases and V 0 bases, and 7 bases lay outside the gene matches. The CDR3 spans 17 residues. Germline CDR1 reads MNHEY; CDR2 reads SVGAGI.

The table lists this clonotype with a few counts. The rearrangement links TRBV7-8 to TRBJ1-1, with D unclear. Trimming stripped 2 bases from V and 0 bases from J, with 10 bases between. The length of the CDR3 is 15 residues. CDR1 SGHVS and CDR2 FQNEAQ come from the germline V gene. The DNA for the CDR3 is TGTGCCAGCAGCTTATCCGAGCATGTGAACACTGAAGCTTTCTTT. Its protein product is CASSLSEHVNTEAFF.